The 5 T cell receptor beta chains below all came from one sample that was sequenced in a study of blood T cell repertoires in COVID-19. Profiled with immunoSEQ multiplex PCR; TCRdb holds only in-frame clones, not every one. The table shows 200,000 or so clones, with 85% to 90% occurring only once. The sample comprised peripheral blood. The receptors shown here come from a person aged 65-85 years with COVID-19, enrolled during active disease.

The CDR3: CATSRGGNNQPQHF. The CDR3 bases are TGTGCCACCAGCAGGGGGGGAAACAATCAGCCCCAGCATTTT. The chain carries TRBV15 and TRBJ1-5; TRBD1 is a possible D gene (5 bases). Germline CDR1 reads LNHNV; CDR2 reads YYDKDF (reference sequence). Trimming stripped 3 bases from V and 3 bases from J, with 9 bases between. The length of the CDR3 is 14 residues. The whole variable domain, filled in from reference TRBV15 and TRBJ1-5, reads DAMVIQNPRYQVTQFGKPVTLSCSQTLNHNVMYWYQQKSSQAPKLLFHYYDKDFNNEADTPDNFQSRRPNTSFCFLDIRSPGLGDTAMYLCATSRGGNNQPQHFGDGTRLSIL.

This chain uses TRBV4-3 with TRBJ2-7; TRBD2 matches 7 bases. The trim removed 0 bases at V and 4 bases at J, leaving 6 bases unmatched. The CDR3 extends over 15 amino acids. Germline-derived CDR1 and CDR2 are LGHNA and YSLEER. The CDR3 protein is CASSQDVLADYEQYF. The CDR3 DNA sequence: TGCGCCAGCAGCCAAGATGTCCTAGCGGATTACGAGCAGTACTTC.

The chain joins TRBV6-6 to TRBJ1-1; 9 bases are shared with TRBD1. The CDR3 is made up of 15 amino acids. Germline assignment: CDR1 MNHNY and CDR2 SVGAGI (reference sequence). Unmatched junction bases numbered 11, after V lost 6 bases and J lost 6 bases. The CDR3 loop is CASSSRTGAIPEAFF. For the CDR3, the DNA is TGTGCCAGCAGCTCCCGGACAGGGGCTATCCCTGAAGCTTTCTTT.

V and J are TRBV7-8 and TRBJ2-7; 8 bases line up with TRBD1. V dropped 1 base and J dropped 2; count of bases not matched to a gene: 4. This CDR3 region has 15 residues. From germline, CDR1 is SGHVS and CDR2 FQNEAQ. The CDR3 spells CASSLGTGSTYEQYF. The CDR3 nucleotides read TGTGCCAGCAGCTTAGGGACAGGGAGTACCTACGAGCAGTACTTC.

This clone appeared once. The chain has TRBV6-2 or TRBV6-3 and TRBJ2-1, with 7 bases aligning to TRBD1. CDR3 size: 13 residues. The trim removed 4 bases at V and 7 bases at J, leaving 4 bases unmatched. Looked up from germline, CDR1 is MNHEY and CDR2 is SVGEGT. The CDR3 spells CASSLGQRNEQFF. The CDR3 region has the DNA TGTGCCAGCAGTTTGGGACAGCGGAATGAGCAGTTCTTC.